This TCR beta chain was documented in a study of T-cell reconstitution after alpha-beta-depleted transplantation in children. The V end was cut by 3 bases, the J end by 6 bases, with 18 bases between. CDR1 and CDR2 (germline): LGHNA, YNFKEQ. This CDR3 comprises 16 residues. For TCRbeta, the library was prepared with unique molecular identifiers. From the PCR reads, TCRdb called clonotypes with MiXCR, one entry per CDR3 protein. Here the sample spans approximately 500,000 distinct CDR3 sequences, about 10% being singletons. This clonotype was seen repeatedly, ten times or more. The rearrangement links TRBV4-2 to TRBJ2-1; D remains unclear. This sample comprised PBMCs, obtained before TCRalphabeta/CD19-depleted stem cell transplant. The sequence came from a child aged 2-9 years with inherited bone marrow failure, due to receive a stem cell transplant. CDR3 sequence (DNA): TGTGCCAGCAGCCACCACTCCATCTCGGCGGTCAATGAGCAGTTCTTC. It is translated as CASSHHSISAVNEQFF.